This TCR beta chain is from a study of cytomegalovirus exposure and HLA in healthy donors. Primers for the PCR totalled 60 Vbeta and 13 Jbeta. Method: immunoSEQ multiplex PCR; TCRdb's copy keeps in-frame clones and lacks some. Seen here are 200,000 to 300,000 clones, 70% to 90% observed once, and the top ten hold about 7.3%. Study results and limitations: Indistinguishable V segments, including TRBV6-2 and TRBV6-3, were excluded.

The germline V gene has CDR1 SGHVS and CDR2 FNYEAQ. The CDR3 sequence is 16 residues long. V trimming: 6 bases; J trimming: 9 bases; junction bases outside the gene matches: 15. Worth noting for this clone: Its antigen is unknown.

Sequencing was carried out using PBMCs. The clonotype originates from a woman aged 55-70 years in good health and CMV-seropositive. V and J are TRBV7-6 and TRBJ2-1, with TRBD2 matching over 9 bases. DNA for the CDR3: TGTGCCAGCAGGCCTCTAGCGGGGAGAATAGCAGCTGAGCAGTTCTTC. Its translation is CASRPLAGRIAAEQFF.